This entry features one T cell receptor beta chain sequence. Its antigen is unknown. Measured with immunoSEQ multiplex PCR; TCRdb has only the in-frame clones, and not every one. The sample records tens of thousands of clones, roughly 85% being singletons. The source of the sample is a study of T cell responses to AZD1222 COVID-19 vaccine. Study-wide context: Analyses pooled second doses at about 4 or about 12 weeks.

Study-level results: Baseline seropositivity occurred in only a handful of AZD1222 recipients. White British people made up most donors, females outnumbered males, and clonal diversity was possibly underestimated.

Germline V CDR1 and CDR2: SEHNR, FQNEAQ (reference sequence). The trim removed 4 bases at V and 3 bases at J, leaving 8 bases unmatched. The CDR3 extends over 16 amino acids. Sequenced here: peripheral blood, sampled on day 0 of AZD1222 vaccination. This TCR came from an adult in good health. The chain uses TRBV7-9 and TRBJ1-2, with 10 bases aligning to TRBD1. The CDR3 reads CASSSTGQGSHYGYTF. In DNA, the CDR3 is TGTGCCAGCAGCTCGACGGGACAGGGGAGTCACTATGGCTACACCTTC.